This T cell receptor beta chain was documented in a study of CD4+ T cells in melanoma. TCRdb's copy holds only in-frame clones and misses some; the assay was immunoSEQ multiplex PCR. Among 15,000 to 20,000 clones, about 84% were seen once, and the ten largest hold about 5%. The germline V gene has CDR1 MNHEY and CDR2 SVGAGI. Trimming took off 0 bases at V and 3 bases at J, with 6 bases between the two ends. This CDR3 is built from 14 residues. The specimen was cells from a culture (not recorded whether cultured in vitro). This chain connects TRBV6-5 to TRBJ1-3; D is ambiguous. The source is a human donor with melanoma. CDR3: CASSYSTGGNTIYF. The CDR3 DNA reads as TGTGCCAGCAGTTACTCGACGGGTGGAAACACCATATATTTT.